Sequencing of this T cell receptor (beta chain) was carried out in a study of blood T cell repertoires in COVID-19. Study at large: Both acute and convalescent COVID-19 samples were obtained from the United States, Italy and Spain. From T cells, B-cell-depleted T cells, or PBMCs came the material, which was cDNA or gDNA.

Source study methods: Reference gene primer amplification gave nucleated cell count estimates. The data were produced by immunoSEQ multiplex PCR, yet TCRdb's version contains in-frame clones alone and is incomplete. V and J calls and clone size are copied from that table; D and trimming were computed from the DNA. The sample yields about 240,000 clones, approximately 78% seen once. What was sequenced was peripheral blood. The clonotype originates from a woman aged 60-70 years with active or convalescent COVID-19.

The CDR3: CASSYSGGLGETQYF. The CDR3 DNA follows: TGTGCCAGCAGTTACTCCGGGGGTTTAGGGGAGACCCAGTACTTC. The gene calls are TRBV6-5 and TRBJ2-5, with D tentatively TRBD2 (6 bases). The V gene's germline CDR1 is MNHEY and CDR2 SVGAGI. Between the trimmed V and J ends, which lost 0 bases and 5 bases, there was a span of 13 bases. This CDR3 is built from 15 residues.